The next 22 T cell receptor beta chains were all read from a single sample in a study of response to subunit inactivated influenza vaccine. One entry per CDR3 protein, called by TCRdb with MiXCR from the RT-PCR reads. This table holds fewer than 400,000 distinct CDR3 sequences, 21% found once. The sequences come from PBMCs from blood, collected about 20 months after vaccination. The source of these receptors is a man between 45 and 75 years old who received an inactivated influenza vaccine.

The chain couples TRBV6-5 to TRBJ1-2, with TRBD1 identical over 7 bases. The CDR3 runs 14 residues. Germline V lookup: CDR1 MNHEY, CDR2 SVGAGI. V gave up 2 bases and J gave up 7 bases; unmatched junction bases: 7. CDR3 in amino acids: CASSYTTGAGGYTF. In DNA, the CDR3 is TGTGCCAGCAGTTACACCACAGGGGCCGGTGGCTACACCTTC.

In its sample, this clonotype was seen once. V and J are TRBV7-8 and TRBJ2-1, with 8 bases aligning to TRBD1. The CDR3 loop spans 14 amino acids. Trimming at V came to 5 bases and at J to 5 bases, leaving 5 bases not matched to a gene. CDR1 is SGHVS and CDR2 is FQNEAQ in the germline V gene. CDR3 sequence reads: CASSTDRVNNEQFF. DNA of the CDR3: TGTGCCAGCAGCACGGACAGGGTTAACAATGAGCAGTTCTTC.

This clonotype has more than one count but fewer than ten. V usage is TRBV29-1 and J usage is TRBJ1-2, with D possibly TRBD1 on 5 matching bases. This CDR3 region has 14 residues. Germline CDR1 is SQVTM and CDR2 is ANQGSEA. The V gene lost 4 bases and the J gene lost 1 base, with 13 bases spanning the gap. The DNA for the CDR3 is TGCAGCGTTGTGTCGGGCAGGGATAACTATGGCTACACCTTC. As protein: CSVVSGRDNYGYTF.

This clonotype was picked up a small number of times. Here the CDR3 reads CASSASEAGEQYF. CDR3 bases: TGCGCCAGCAGTGCCTCAGAGGCCGGCGAGCAGTACTTC. This sequence joins TRBV10-2 and TRBJ2-7; D is unclear. This CDR3 is built from 13 residues. Looked up from germline, CDR1 is WSHSY and CDR2 is SAAADI. V lost 4 bases, J lost 6 bases, and 13 bases lay in between.

This sequence joins TRBV5-4 and TRBJ1-6; the D is unclear. V lost 0 bases and J 6 bases, leaving 10 bases between the germline ends. CDR1 SGHNT and CDR2 YYREEE come from the germline V gene (reference sequence). This CDR3 comprises 15 residues. For the CDR3, the DNA is TGTGCCAGCAGCTTGGGGACCTCGGGTAATTCACCCCTCCACTTT. Translated, it gives CASSLGTSGNSPLHF.

This chain uses TRBV10-2 with TRBJ2-5; 9 nucleotides line up with TRBD2. Germline V gene data show CDR1 as WSHSY and CDR2 as SAAADI. V lost 3 bases, J lost 2 bases, and 4 bases stayed unmatched. The CDR3 totals 15 residues. Here the CDR3 DNA reads TGCGCCAGCAGTGATTGGCTAGCGGGGCAAGAGACCCAGTACTTC. Its protein product is CASSDWLAGQETQYF.

This clonotype was observed at least ten times. Germline is not matched at one junction end, which may reflect a read error. The chain is built from TRBV5-1 and TRBJ1-4; maybe TRBD1 (5 bases). The CDR3 has 14 residues. Germline assignment: CDR1 SGHRS and CDR2 YFSETQ. CDR3 nucleotides: TGTGCCAGCAGTCTTGCAGGGACTAATGAAAAACTGTTTTTT. Translating gives CASSLAGTNEKLFF. Combining the CDR3 with reference TRBV5-1 and TRBJ1-4 gives the whole variable domain KAGVTQTPRYLIKTRGQQVTLSCSPISGHRSVSWYQQTPGQGLQFLFEYFSETQRNKGNFPGRFSGRQFSNSRSEMNVSTLELGDSALYLCASSLAGTNEKLFFGSGTQLSVL.

This clonotype came up many times. The chain links TRBV5-1 to TRBJ1-4; D not certain. This CDR3 comprises 15 residues. Germline V gene data show CDR1 as SGHRS and CDR2 as YFSETQ. Trimming took off 1 base at V and 2 bases at J, with 9 bases between the two ends. Here the CDR3 reads CASSLFGETNEKLFF. CDR3 bases: TGCGCCAGCAGCTTGTTCGGTGAGACTAATGAAAAACTGTTTTTT.

The chain uses TRBV9 and TRBJ1-1; D possibly corresponds to TRBD1 (5 bases). V was shortened by 0 bases and J by 5 bases, with 11 bases between the two germline ends. Germline-derived CDR1 and CDR2 are SGDLS and YYNGEE. The CDR3 covers 14 residues. As DNA, the CDR3 is TGTGCCAGCAGCGTAGCAGGGTATATTACTGAAGCTTTCTTT. This codes for CASSVAGYITEAFF. The full variable domain, rest sourced from reference TRBV9 and TRBJ1-1, is DSGVTQTPKHLITATGQRVTLRCSPRSGDLSVYWYQQSLDQGLQFLIQYYNGEERAKGNILERFSAQQFPDLHSELNLSSLELGDSALYFCASSVAGYITEAFFGQGTRLTVV.

V and J are TRBV6-5 and TRBJ2-2; 11 bases fit TRBD2. CDR1 is MNHEY, CDR2 SVGAGI, per germline. The CDR3 extends over 17 amino acids. The V segment lost 2 bases and the J segment 7 bases; nucleotides outside the gene matches: 9. The CDR3 loop is CASSYHVAGGRIGELFF. The CDR3 DNA reads TGTGCCAGCAGTTACCACGTAGCGGGGGGGCGGATCGGGGAGCTGTTTTTT.

This clonotype was counted between two and nine times. The chain links TRBV4-1 to TRBJ1-6; TRBD1 might be the D (6 bases). The length of the CDR3 is 17 residues. V was shortened by 0 bases and J by 8 bases, with 17 bases between the two germline ends. Germline CDR1 and CDR2: MGHRA and YSYEKL. The CDR3 protein is CASSQDPMDSRYSPLHF. CDR3 bases: TGCGCCAGCAGCCAAGATCCCATGGACAGCCGGTATTCACCCCTCCACTTT.

The chain uses TRBV29-1 and TRBJ1-5; D unresolved. This CDR3 region has 12 residues. V was cut by 5 bases and J by 1 base, with 6 bases left in between. Germline V gene data show CDR1 as SQVTM and CDR2 as ANQGSEA. CDR3 amino acids: CSVMGSNQPQHF. The CDR3, as DNA: TGCAGCGTTATGGGAAGCAATCAGCCCCAGCATTTT. Drawing the rest from reference TRBV29-1 and TRBJ1-5, the complete variable domain is SAVISQKPSRDICQRGTSLTIQCQVDSQVTMMFWYRQQPGQSLTLIATANQGSEATYESGFVIDKFPISRPNLTFSTLTVSNMSPEDSSIYLCSVMGSNQPQHFGDGTRLSIL.

This clonotype has only a few counts. V and J are TRBV30 and TRBJ2-4, with a tentative D call TRBD2 (5 bases). Germline lookup yields CDR1 GTSNPN and CDR2 SVGIG (reference sequence). Trimming pared 4 bases from V and 3 bases from J, leaving 19 bases between. CDR3 length: 16 residues. CDR3 sequence: CAWNVQTRQFKNIQYF. The DNA of the CDR3 is TGTGCCTGGAATGTTCAAACTAGGCAGTTCAAAAACATTCAGTACTTC.

Only a few counts were recorded for this clonotype. The chain uses TRBV20-1 and TRBJ2-7; 15 bases are a match to TRBD2. The J segment lost 5 bases and the V segment lost 0 bases, leaving 8 bases of the junction unmatched. The CDR3 spans 17 residues. In germline, CDR1 is DFQATT, CDR2 SNEGSKA (reference sequence). In DNA form, the CDR3 reads TGCAGTGCTAGAGACCCCGGACTAGCGGGAGGGGCCAACGAGCAGTACTTC. This encodes CSARDPGLAGGANEQYF.

V gene TRBV7-2 combines with J gene TRBJ2-3; 8 positions agree with TRBD2. J lost 1 base, V lost 4 bases, and 4 bases had no gene match. The CDR3 extends over 15 amino acids. Per germline, CDR1 SGHTA and CDR2 FQGNSA. Here the CDR3 reads CASSSTSGGTDTQYF. CDR3 DNA sequence: TGTGCCAGCAGCTCTACTAGCGGTGGCACAGATACGCAGTATTTT.

The table lists this clonotype with a few counts. As DNA, the CDR3 is TGTGCCGGGGCGAAGGGAGTCAATCAGCCCCAGCATTTT. Its protein is CAGAKGVNQPQHF. The chain carries TRBV2 and TRBJ1-5; the D gene is possibly TRBD1 (5 bases). The CDR3 consists of 13 residues. V lost 11 bases and J 3 bases, leaving 14 bases between the germline ends. Germline lookup yields CDR1 SNHLY and CDR2 FYNNEI.

The chain combines TRBV11-3 with TRBJ2-2, with 8 bases fitting TRBD2. This CDR3 has 16 residues. V shed 4 bases and J 6 bases; nucleotides not matched to a gene: 10. Germline-derived CDR1 and CDR2 are SGHNT and YENEEA. CDR3 residues: CASSSDSAGAPGELFF. The DNA for the CDR3 is TGTGCCAGCAGCTCTGACTCAGCGGGAGCTCCCGGGGAGCTGTTTTTT.

As for this clonotype: This may be a read error, as it is one base from a much larger clone. The conserved closing phenylalanine or tryptophan is absent in this CDR3, likely reflecting a read error. This chain joins TRBV5-5 and TRBJ1-6; TRBD1 is a possible D gene (6 bases). Trimming took off 2 bases at V and 0 bases at J, with 12 bases between the two ends. Per the germline V gene, CDR1 is SGHKS and CDR2 is YYEKEE (reference sequence). CDR3 length: 17 residues. CDR3 residues: CASSFTGRSSYNSPLHL. For the CDR3, the DNA is TGTGCCAGCAGCTTCACAGGGAGGAGCTCCTATAATTCACCCCTCCACTTG.

This clonotype was seen a handful of times. The DNA of the CDR3 is TGCGCCAGCAGCCGGACTAGCGGGGGACCTCACCAAGAGACCCAGTACTTC. Translating gives CASSRTSGGPHQETQYF. The V call is TRBV4-1, the J call TRBJ2-5; TRBD2 agrees at 13 bases. This CDR3 is built from 17 residues. Losses at the gene ends were 4 bases for V and 0 bases for J; bases not matched to a gene: 5. Germline assignment: CDR1 MGHRA and CDR2 YSYEKL.

This clonotype has just a few counts. At one end the junction does not follow the germline gene, possibly because of a read error. V is TRBV12-3 or TRBV12-4 and J is TRBJ2-1; 7 positions match TRBD1. The CDR3 totals 11 residues. As DNA, the CDR3 is TGTGCCAGCAGTATGGGGACAGTCGTGTTGTTC. Protein product: CASSMGTVVLF.

This clonotype was found once. This chain uses TRBV4-1 with TRBJ2-3; TRBD1 or TRBD2 may be the D gene (5 bases each). V lost 4 bases and J 3 bases, leaving 14 bases between the germline ends. In germline, CDR1 is MGHRA, CDR2 YSYEKL. The CDR3 has 15 amino acids. This chain's CDR3 is CASSPRGGGTDTQYF. The CDR3 DNA follows: TGCGCCAGCAGCCCGCGTGGGGGTGGGACAGATACGCAGTATTTT.

The chain carries TRBV6-2 or TRBV6-3 and TRBJ2-3; the D gene is possibly TRBD2 (6 bases). Trimming shortened V by 6 bases and J by 0 bases, and 10 bases separated the two germline ends. The CDR3 spans 14 residues. Looked up from germline, CDR1 is MNHEY and CDR2 is SVGEGT. CDR3 residues: CASRRGLSTDTQYF. CDR3 in DNA: TGTGCCAGCAGGCGGGGCCTCAGCACAGATACGCAGTATTTT.